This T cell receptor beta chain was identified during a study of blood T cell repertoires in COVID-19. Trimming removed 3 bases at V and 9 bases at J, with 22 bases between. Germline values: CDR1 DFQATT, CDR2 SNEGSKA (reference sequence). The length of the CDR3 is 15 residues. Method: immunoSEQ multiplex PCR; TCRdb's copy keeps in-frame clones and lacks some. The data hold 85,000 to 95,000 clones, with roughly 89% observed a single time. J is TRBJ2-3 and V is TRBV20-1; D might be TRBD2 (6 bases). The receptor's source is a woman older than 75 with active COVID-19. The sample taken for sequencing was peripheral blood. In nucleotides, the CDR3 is TGCAGTGCTAGTACCCGCGGAGTCCCCGGGGGAACGCAGTATTTT. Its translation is CSASTRGVPGGTQYF.